Shown below are 10 T cell receptor beta chains from a single sample sequenced in a study of blood T cell repertoires in COVID-19. TCRdb's table, derived via immunoSEQ multiplex PCR, lists solely in-frame clones and lacks some. The sample has 290,000 or so clones; about 89% are singletons. Sequences were obtained from peripheral blood. These receptors came from a woman in her twenties or thirties with COVID-19, enrolled during active disease.

The sample holds a few counts of this clone. This chain links TRBV6-6 with TRBJ1-5; D gene uncertain. Germline V gives CDR1 MNHNY, CDR2 SVGAGI (reference sequence). This CDR3 is 17 amino acids long. Trimming shortened V by 5 bases and J by 0 bases, and 17 bases separated the two germline ends. The CDR3 DNA reads as TGTGCCAGCAGTCGAAGTTGGGCAGCTAATAGCAATCAGCCCCAGCATTTT. Its translation is CASSRSWAANSNQPQHF.

The J gene is TRBJ2-5, the V gene TRBV5-6; D is perhaps TRBD1 (5 bases). This CDR3 comprises 18 residues. CDR1 and CDR2 (germline): SGHDT, YYEEEE. The V and J ends lost 0 bases and 9 bases respectively, with 27 bases between them. CDR3 amino acids: CASSLAVGFLQGFTPQYF. CDR3 DNA sequence: TGTGCCAGCAGCTTGGCGGTCGGCTTCCTCCAGGGTTTCACGCCCCAGTACTTC.

The chain carries TRBV23-1 and TRBJ2-7, with 8 bases that match TRBD1. TRBV23-1 is classed as an ORF, of uncertain function. CDR3 length: 13 amino acids. The V segment lost 9 bases and the J segment 5 bases; nucleotides outside the gene matches: 9. CDR3 residues: CARVAGGVHEQYF. As DNA, the CDR3 is TGCGCCAGAGTGGCAGGGGGCGTCCACGAGCAGTACTTC.

The rearrangement joins TRBV5-1 to TRBJ1-2, with D unclear. CDR1 SGHRS and CDR2 YFSETQ come from the germline V gene. V lost 0 bases and J lost 5, with 11 bases in between. CDR3 length: 14 residues. CDR3 nucleotides: TGCGCCAGCAGCTTGGCTGGCAGCGGGTATGGCTACACCTTC. Translation: CASSLAGSGYGYTF.

This clone was detected only once. V and J are TRBV10-3 and TRBJ1-5; D is possibly TRBD1 (6 bases). The V end was cut by 8 bases, the J end by 5 bases, with 16 bases between. The germline V gene encodes CDR1 ENHRY and CDR2 SYGVKD. The CDR3 runs to 14 residues. Here the CDR3 reads CAIRGAGADQPQHF. The CDR3 nucleotides are TGTGCCATCCGGGGAGCGGGGGCGGATCAGCCCCAGCATTTT.

The chain employs TRBV6-5 and TRBJ2-7, with D possibly being TRBD1 (6 bases). Germline V gives CDR1 MNHEY, CDR2 SVGAGI. The CDR3 length is 16 residues. V lost 2 bases and J 1 base, leaving 15 bases between the germline ends. The CDR3 coding sequence is TGTGCCAGCAGTTACGGCCCAGGGGAACGTTCCTACGAGCAGTACTTC. Translated: CASSYGPGERSYEQYF.

The V gene is TRBV9, the J gene TRBJ1-3, with a weak D call TRBD1 (5 bases). V shed 0 bases and J shed 0 bases, with 10 bases lying between them. Germline assignment: CDR1 SGDLS and CDR2 YYNGEE. CDR3 length: 16 residues. CDR3 amino acids: CASSVAQAPSGNTIYF. CDR3 bases: TGTGCCAGCAGCGTAGCACAGGCCCCCTCTGGAAACACCATATATTTT. The full variable domain, its missing parts supplied by reference TRBV9 and TRBJ1-3, is DSGVTQTPKHLITATGQRVTLRCSPRSGDLSVYWYQQSLDQGLQFLIQYYNGEERAKGNILERFSAQQFPDLHSELNLSSLELGDSALYFCASSVAQAPSGNTIYFGEGSWLTVV.

The chain employs TRBV7-2 and TRBJ1-1; unclear D gene. The germline CDR1 and CDR2 sequences are SGHTA and FQGNSA. The CDR3 extends over 14 amino acids. The V end lost 2 bases, the J end lost 4 bases, and 11 bases lay between the germline ends. The chain's CDR3 is CASSLNRGSTEAFF. The CDR3 nucleotides are TGTGCCAGCAGCTTAAATCGTGGGAGCACTGAAGCTTTCTTT.

V is TRBV7-8 and J is TRBJ1-2, with 8 bases identical to TRBD1. Trimming at V came to 5 bases and at J to 3 bases, leaving 8 bases not matched to a gene. The CDR3 extends over 15 amino acids. Germline-derived CDR1 and CDR2 are SGHVS and FQNEAQ. CDR3 sequence: CASSPGQAAYYGYTF. Written as DNA, the CDR3 is TGTGCCAGCAGCCCGGGACAGGCCGCCTACTATGGCTACACCTTC.

V usage is TRBV25-1 and J usage is TRBJ2-1; D possibly corresponds to TRBD2 (6 bases). The CDR3 length is 14 residues. The germline V gene has CDR1 MGHDK and CDR2 SYGVNS. Between the trimmed V and J ends, which lost 5 bases and 5 bases, there was a span of 13 bases. The CDR3 protein is CASSTGLVDNEQFF. CDR3 coding DNA: TGTGCCAGCAGTACGGGACTGGTCGACAATGAGCAGTTCTTC.